This record concerns one TCR beta chain sequence. Its antigen is currently unknown. The CDR3 is 14 amino acids. Germline V gene lookup returns CDR1 SGHRS and CDR2 YFSETQ. V dropped 5 bases and J dropped 9 bases, with 18 bases sitting between them. This record belongs to a study of blood T cells in healthy people across ages. Extracted total RNA amounted to at least 5.5 micrograms for each sample. Next came a second PCR, run for roughly 6 to 11 cycles, which used a sample-barcoded 5' primer along with a J-beta primer mix. TCRdb reprocessed the 5' RACE reads via MiXCR and lists one record per CDR3 protein. The sample lists 1.5 million to 2 million distinct CDR3 sequences, 40% to 55% seen once, with approximately 2% in the top ten. Broader study findings: Per-million-T-cell TCR beta diversity fell roughly linearly with age.

The source is a woman in her 40s in good health. V gene TRBV5-1 combines with J gene TRBJ2-1; tentatively, D is TRBD2 (6 bases). The source material was blood. The CDR3 region is CASRPTSGGTEQFF. CDR3 in DNA: TGCGCCAGCAGGCCGACTAGTGGGGGGACTGAGCAGTTCTTC.